This T cell receptor beta chain was profiled in a study of regulatory T cells in long-lasting Graves disease. Time point denoted: persistent/refractory GD, antithyroid drugs over 5 years with positive TRAb. Preparation of the TCR library used RNA extracted from PBMCs. With 5 bases removed from V and 5 bases from J, the gap between germline ends came to 10 bases. Germline CDR1 SNHLY, CDR2 FYNNEI. The CDR3 consists of 12 residues. This clonotype was found many times. Researchers made TCR beta libraries by using iRepertoire HTBI primers and running Arm-PCR on CDR3 regions. TCRdb re-called the multiplex PCR reads with MiXCR, one entry per CDR3 protein. The repertoire holds about 470,000 distinct CDR3 sequences, about 20% seen once, with approximately 8% in the top ten.

Specimen: peripheral blood mononuclear cells (PBMCs), collected when the disease was refractory, from a patient treated with antithyroid drugs. The rearrangement uses TRBV2 and TRBJ2-7; unclear D gene. This receptor was identified in a female donor with Graves disease. DNA for the CDR3: TGTGCCAGCAGTCCGACCTTAAACGAGCAGTACTTC. Residues: CASSPTLNEQYF. The full variable domain, in which reference TRBV2 and TRBJ2-7 provide the parts outside the CDR3, is EPEVTQTPSHQVTQMGQEVILRCVPISNHLYFYWYRQILGQKVEFLVSFYNNEISEKSEIFDDQFSVERPDGSNFTLKIRSTKLEDSAMYFCASSPTLNEQYFGPGTRLTVT.